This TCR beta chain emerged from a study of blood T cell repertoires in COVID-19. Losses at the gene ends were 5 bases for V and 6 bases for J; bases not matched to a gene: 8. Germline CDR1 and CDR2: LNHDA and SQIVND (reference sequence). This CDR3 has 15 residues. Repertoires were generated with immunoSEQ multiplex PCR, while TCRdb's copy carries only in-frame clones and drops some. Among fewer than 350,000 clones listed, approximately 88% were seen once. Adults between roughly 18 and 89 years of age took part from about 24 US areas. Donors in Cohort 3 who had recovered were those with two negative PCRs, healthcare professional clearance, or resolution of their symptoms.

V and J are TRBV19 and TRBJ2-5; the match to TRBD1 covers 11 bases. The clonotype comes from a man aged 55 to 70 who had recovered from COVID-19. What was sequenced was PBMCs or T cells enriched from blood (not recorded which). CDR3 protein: CASSDPGQGGKTQYF. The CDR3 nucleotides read TGTGCCAGTAGTGATCCGGGACAGGGGGGAAAGACCCAGTACTTC.